This TCR beta chain was found in a study of blood T cell repertoires in COVID-19. Whole-study context: T cells, B-cell-depleted T cells, or PBMCs provided the cDNA or gDNA that served as material.

This clone was seen only once. V dropped 0 bases and J dropped 7 bases, with 9 bases sitting between them. Germline values: CDR1 LGHDT, CDR2 YNNKEL (reference sequence). This CDR3 has 13 residues. Per the original methods: Reference gene primer amplification in the assay estimated nucleated cell counts. Sequenced by immunoSEQ multiplex PCR; TCRdb stores in-frame clones only, minus some. V and J calls and clone size come straight from that table; D and trimming were deduced from the DNA. The sample shows approximately 210,000 clones, around 81% of them seen only once. The sample was PBMCs or T cells enriched from blood (not recorded which). The sequence was obtained from a man between 25 and 39 years old with acute COVID-19. V usage is TRBV3-1 (or the pseudogene TRBV3-2) and J usage is TRBJ1-2; possible D gene TRBD1, 6 bases. CDR3 sequence: CASSQDLGAGYTF. DNA of the CDR3: TGTGCCAGCAGCCAAGATCTGGGGGCTGGCTACACCTTC.